The clone carrying this TCR beta chain showed up many times. Its antigen is undetermined. This entry is derived from a study of immune heterogeneity within non-small cell lung tumors. The wider study: There was 1 tumor not otherwise specified, along with approximately 9 non-squamous carcinomas and a few squamous cell carcinomas. Whole-study findings and limits: Locally, T-cell clonality showed a moderate but significant correlation with tumor mutational burden measured at the same site (R about 0.34).

Bulk tumor gDNA, 600 ng per sample, served as the TCR template. Several far-apart biopsies were taken per primary tumor during surgery. Patients had untreated, newly diagnosed non-small cell lung cancer and underwent curative surgery. CDR3 of TCR beta was amplified by multiplex PCR that used 32 V and 13 J primers. TCRdb re-analysed the multiplex PCR reads in MiXCR, keeping a single row per CDR3 protein. The sample lists fewer than 11,000 distinct CDR3 sequences; less than 30% were seen once. Sequenced material: lung tumor tissue. This receptor was taken from a woman aged 50 to 60 with non-small cell lung cancer.

The chain's CDR3 is CATSRDLGTNYGYTF. DNA for the CDR3: TGTGCCACCAGCAGAGACCTTGGGACCAACTATGGCTACACCTTC. This chain links TRBV15 with TRBJ1-2, with D possibly matching TRBD1 (5 bases). CDR3 length: 15 residues. Trimming left V 0 bases short and J 2 bases short, with 10 bases between. Germline V gives CDR1 LNHNV, CDR2 YYDKDF (reference sequence).